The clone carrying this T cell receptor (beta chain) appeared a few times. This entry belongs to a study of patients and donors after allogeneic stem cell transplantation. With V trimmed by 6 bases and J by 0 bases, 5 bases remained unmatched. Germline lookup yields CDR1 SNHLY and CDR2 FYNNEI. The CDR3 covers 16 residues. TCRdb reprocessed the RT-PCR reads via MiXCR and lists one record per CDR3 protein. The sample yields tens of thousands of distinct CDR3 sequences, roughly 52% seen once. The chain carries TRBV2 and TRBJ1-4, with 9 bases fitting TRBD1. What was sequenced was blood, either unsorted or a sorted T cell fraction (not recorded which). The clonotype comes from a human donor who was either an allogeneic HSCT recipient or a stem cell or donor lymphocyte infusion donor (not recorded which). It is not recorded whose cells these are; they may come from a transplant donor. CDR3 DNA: TGTGCCAGCAGGAGGGACAGGGCAGCAACTAATGAAAAACTGTTTTTT. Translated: CASRRDRAATNEKLFF.